This TCR beta chain emerged from a study of blood T cell repertoires in COVID-19. This clone was seen a few times. As processed by the authors: Reference gene primer amplification gave nucleated cell count estimates. The repertoire was sequenced with immunoSEQ multiplex PCR; TCRdb's copy has only in-frame clones and lacks some. Clone size and V and J calls were adopted from that table, with D and trimming inferred from the DNA. The data show tens of thousands of clones, 88% seen once. The CDR3 is 13 amino acids. V lost 8 bases to trimming and J lost 7 bases, with 15 bases between them. Germline CDR1 is LGHDT and CDR2 is YNNKEL (reference sequence).

This TCR derives from a woman aged 45-60 years with active or convalescent COVID-19. The source material was peripheral blood. The chain recombines TRBV3-1 (or the pseudogene TRBV3-2) with TRBJ1-3, with D possibly TRBD1 on 5 matching bases. This CDR3 is CASVLYPGNTIYF. CDR3 nucleotide sequence: TGTGCCAGCGTTCTTTACCCAGGGAACACCATATATTTT.